This TCR beta chain was sequenced during a study of graft-versus-host responses after intestinal transplantation. As for this clone: The antigen remains unidentified.

General study points: Within the allografts of patients who had graft-donor T cell macrochimerism, graft-versus-host to host-versus-graft clonal ratios were high.

Germline CDR1 is SGHRS and CDR2 is YFSETQ. The CDR3 has 15 residues. Trimming took 7 bases from V and 5 from J; bases not matched to a gene: 8. Data came from immunoSEQ multiplex PCR; TCRdb stores just in-frame clones and leaves some out. The table lists about 82,000 clones, around 93% of them singletons. The sequences come from unstimulated CD4+ T cells sorted from spleen or lymph node cells, collected before transplant. The chain links TRBV5-1 to TRBJ2-1; 11 bases line up with TRBD2. The sequence came from a human donor who was the organ donor for an intestinal transplant. In DNA, the CDR3 is TGCGCCAGCCAAATAGGGACTAGCGGACACAATGAGCAGTTCTTC. It specifies CASQIGTSGHNEQFF.